This entry concerns a single T cell receptor (beta chain). What it binds is not known. The source of the sample is a study of blood T cells in healthy people across ages. After removal of 10 bases from V and 5 bases from J, the junction contained 11 bases not matched to a gene. Germline CDR1 is SGHDN and CDR2 is FVKESK. CDR3 size: 13 residues. Findings of the study overall: Naive CD4+ cell counts and diversity both ran higher in long-lived than in aged donors. Among T cells, TCR beta diversity per million cells dropped roughly linearly as age rose.

A sample-barcoded 5' primer and a J-beta primer mix were used in a second PCR of about 7 to 12 cycles. TCRdb re-called the 5' RACE reads through MiXCR, storing one row per CDR3 protein. The sample includes around 1,000,000 distinct CDR3 sequences, around 25% of them seen just once. RNA extraction gave at least 5 micrograms of total RNA per sample. The same sample was also used in a study of T cells of mothers and their children. From that paper: The sample comes from fewer than 10 healthy Caucasian donors: mothers and children.

This clonotype was sampled from a girl aged 2-15 years in good health. Material: blood. V and J are TRBV14 and TRBJ2-7; 7 bases fit TRBD1. DNA of the CDR3: TGTGCCACCTCAAGACAGGGTTTCCACGAGCAGTACTTC. The encoded protein is CATSRQGFHEQYF.